The 31 T cell receptor beta chains in this list originate from one sample, sequenced in a study of CD8 T cells in ankylosing spondylitis. TCRdb recomputed calls from the 5' RACE reads with MiXCR, one row per CDR3 protein. Among about 96,000 distinct CDR3 sequences listed, 8.8% were seen once. The sequenced sample consisted of blood, either unsorted or a sorted T cell fraction (not recorded which). These receptors all stem from a male donor with ankylosing spondylitis or in good health (not recorded which).

DNA for the CDR3: TGTGCCATCTGCCCCCTCCTCCAGGGGCCGGAAAATGAAAAACTGTTTTTT. This codes for CAICPLLQGPENEKLFF. The genes are TRBV6-4 and TRBJ1-4; D is possibly TRBD1 (6 bases). The CDR3 extends over 17 amino acids. The V gene lost 10 bases and the J gene lost 5 bases, with 26 bases spanning the gap. Germline values: CDR1 MRHNA, CDR2 SNTAGT.

This clonotype has ten or more counts. The chain couples TRBV20-1 to TRBJ2-5; D unresolved. CDR1 and CDR2 (germline): DFQATT, SNEGSKA (reference sequence). The CDR3 is 14 amino acids. The V and J ends lost 5 bases and 7 bases respectively, with 20 bases between them. The CDR3 spells CSAPRTDVRRTQYF. The CDR3 nucleotides read TGCAGTGCTCCTCGGACGGACGTTCGTCGGACCCAGTACTTC.

A note on this clonotype: The junction differs from germline at one of its ends, possibly a read error. The chain is built from TRBV19 and TRBJ2-1; TRBD2 aligns across 7 bases. The CDR3 is made up of 17 amino acids. From germline, CDR1 is LNHDA and CDR2 SQIVND (reference sequence). The CDR3 region is CVSSIDRGLADYNEQFF. CDR3 coding DNA: TGTGTCAGTAGTATAGATAGAGGCCTAGCGGACTACAATGAGCAGTTCTTC.

At least ten counts were recorded for this clonotype. The V gene is TRBV20-1, the J gene TRBJ2-2; TRBD1 matches at 7 bases. After removal of 0 bases from V and 4 bases from J, the junction contained 5 bases not matched to a gene. The CDR3 contains 15 residues. CDR1 is DFQATT and CDR2 is SNEGSKA in the germline V gene (reference sequence). CDR3: CSARDFQGVTGELFF. The CDR3 DNA follows: TGCAGTGCTAGAGATTTTCAGGGGGTCACCGGGGAGCTGTTTTTT.

This clonotype was observed many times. V usage is TRBV2 and J usage is TRBJ1-2; the D gene is possibly TRBD1 (5 bases). Germline CDR1 and CDR2: SNHLY and FYNNEI. This CDR3 region has 15 residues. V gave up 4 bases and J gave up 0 bases, with 12 bases separating them. The CDR3 spells CASSVGAAANYGYTF. CDR3 nucleotide sequence: TGTGCCAGCAGTGTTGGGGCAGCTGCTAACTATGGCTACACCTTC.

This clonotype was seen many times. The chain uses TRBV11-2 and TRBJ1-2, with D possibly being TRBD1 (5 bases). Trimming removed 7 bases from V and 4 bases from J, with 10 bases in between. Germline V gene data show CDR1 as SGHAT and CDR2 as FQNNGV. The CDR3 length is 12 residues. Here the CDR3 reads CASTQGLYGYTF. CDR3 nucleotides: TGTGCCAGCACCCAGGGCCTCTATGGCTACACCTTC.

This clonotype was found many times. V gene TRBV20-1 combines with J gene TRBJ2-3; 8 positions match TRBD2. Germline CDR1 is DFQATT and CDR2 is SNEGSKA (reference sequence). This CDR3 is built from 14 residues. Trimming removed 1 base from V and 6 bases from J; junction bases left unmatched: 6. In DNA, the CDR3 is TGCAGTGCTAGAGGCGGCGGGAGGTTGGATACGCAGTATTTT. It is translated as CSARGGGRLDTQYF.

The V and J genes are TRBV30 and TRBJ1-5, with 9 bases identical to TRBD1. V shed 1 base, J shed 5 bases, and the junction held 3 bases outside the gene matches. Germline loops: CDR1 GTSNPN, CDR2 SVGIG (reference sequence). This CDR3 is built from 14 residues. The CDR3 region is CAWSGQGGHQPQHF. The CDR3 DNA reads TGTGCCTGGAGTGGACAGGGGGGACATCAGCCCCAGCATTTT.

This clonotype has just a few counts. The V and J genes are TRBV18 and TRBJ1-1; D perhaps matches TRBD1 (6 bases). V was cut by 6 bases and J by 4 bases, with 15 bases left in between. Germline-derived CDR1 and CDR2 are KGHSH and LQKENI. The CDR3 spans 14 residues. The CDR3 loop reads CASSSGEGSTEAFF. For the CDR3, the DNA is TGTGCCAGCTCGTCAGGGGAGGGGAGCACTGAAGCTTTCTTT.

The sample holds many counts of this clonotype. The chain employs TRBV10-3 and TRBJ1-2; no clear D. CDR1 is ENHRY, CDR2 SYGVKD, per germline. There are 13 residues in the CDR3. V dropped 0 bases and J dropped 6 bases, with 8 bases sitting between them. This chain's CDR3 is CAISESYGDGYTF. In DNA, the CDR3 is TGTGCCATCAGTGAGTCGTACGGGGATGGCTACACCTTC.

This clonotype has ten or more counts. The chain combines TRBV6-5 with TRBJ2-1; D is ambiguous. Germline CDR1 is MNHEY and CDR2 is SVGAGI. The CDR3 loop spans 15 amino acids. Trimming stripped 2 bases from V and 0 bases from J, with 8 bases between. The CDR3 nucleotides are TGTGCCAGCAGTTACGAGAAAAGCTCCTACAATGAGCAGTTCTTC. Translated, it gives CASSYEKSSYNEQFF.

In its sample, this clonotype was seen many times. The V gene is TRBV20-1, the J gene TRBJ2-1; D is perhaps TRBD1 (6 bases). V was pared by 1 base and J by 2 bases, with 12 bases between. Germline V lookup: CDR1 DFQATT, CDR2 SNEGSKA (reference sequence). The CDR3 totals 15 residues. The CDR3 is CSARAGVVAYNEQFF. The CDR3 region has the DNA TGCAGTGCTAGAGCAGGGGTTGTCGCCTACAATGAGCAGTTCTTC.

This clonotype was counted many times. This chain uses TRBV20-1 with TRBJ2-7, with D perhaps TRBD1 (6 bases). This CDR3 has 13 amino acids. Germline CDR1 DFQATT, CDR2 SNEGSKA (reference sequence). The V and J ends lost 5 bases and 0 bases respectively, with 11 bases between them. CDR3 region: CSAADSYSYEQYF. The CDR3 nucleotides read TGCAGTGCTGCGGACAGTTACTCCTACGAGCAGTACTTC.

This clonotype was counted at least ten times. The rearrangement links TRBV6-5 to TRBJ1-1; 7 nucleotides match TRBD1. The CDR3 length is 15 residues. The germline V gene has CDR1 MNHEY and CDR2 SVGAGI. Trimming took 7 bases from V and 0 from J; bases not matched to a gene: 8. The CDR3 spells CASTRDSLMNTEAFF. The CDR3, as DNA: TGTGCCAGCACCCGGGACAGCTTAATGAACACTGAAGCTTTCTTT.

At least ten counts were recorded for this clonotype. The CDR3 coding sequence is TGCAGCGTTGAAGTTTCAGGGGAAGAGACCCAGTACTTC. Translated, it gives CSVEVSGEETQYF. The chain links TRBV29-1 to TRBJ2-5, with D tentatively TRBD1 (6 bases). With 1 base removed from V and 3 bases from J, the gap between germline ends came to 9 bases. The CDR3 is 13 residues long. In germline, CDR1 is SQVTM, CDR2 ANQGSEA.

The chain combines TRBV12-3 or TRBV12-4 with TRBJ2-3; D unclear. The V gene lost 5 bases and the J gene lost 1 base, with 22 bases spanning the gap. The CDR3 loop spans 18 amino acids. Written as DNA, the CDR3 is TGTGCCAGCAGTAATCCAACGAACAATGCCCTCGGCACAGATACGCAGTATTTT. Translation: CASSNPTNNALGTDTQYF.

This clonotype was picked up many times. This chain links TRBV29-1 with TRBJ2-2; 8 nucleotides line up with TRBD1. This CDR3 contains 14 residues. Germline CDR1 reads SQVTM; CDR2 reads ANQGSEA. The junction had 7 bases not matched to a gene; V was cut back by 4 bases and J by 6 bases. The CDR3, as DNA: TGCAGCGTTGCCTGGACAGGGCGGTCCGGGGAGCTGTTTTTT. This codes for CSVAWTGRSGELFF.

In regard to this clonotype: This may be a read error: a much more frequent sequence differs by one nucleotide. V and J are TRBV3-1 and TRBJ2-1, with D perhaps given as TRBD1 or TRBD2 (6 bases each). This CDR3 is 16 amino acids long. Germline V lookup: CDR1 LGHDT, CDR2 YNNKEL (reference sequence). CDR3 amino acids: CANSPLEGEAYNEQFF. Here the CDR3 DNA reads TGTGCCAACAGCCCTTTGGAGGGGGAGGCCTACAATGAGCAGTTCTTC.

This clonotype has at least ten counts. This chain joins TRBV29-1 and TRBJ2-1, with 8 bases fitting TRBD2. J lost 1 base, V lost 3 bases, and 8 bases had no gene match. Germline lookup yields CDR1 SQVTM and CDR2 ANQGSEA. The CDR3 extends over 16 amino acids. CDR3 loop: CSVEVEAGGSYNEQFF. The CDR3 DNA reads as TGCAGCGTTGAGGTAGAGGCGGGGGGTTCCTACAATGAGCAGTTCTTC.

The table lists this clonotype with many counts. The chain carries TRBV12-3 or TRBV12-4 and TRBJ2-3; maybe TRBD2 (6 bases). V was pared by 9 bases and J by 10 bases, with 20 bases between. The CDR3 sequence is 13 residues long. The CDR3 DNA sequence: TGTGCCAGTGCGACGGGACTCCATTCAGCGCAGTATTTT. Translated, it gives CASATGLHSAQYF.

There are many counts of this clonotype. This chain links TRBV5-1 with TRBJ2-1; tentative D call: TRBD2 (7 bases). The CDR3 is 17 residues long. Trimming left V 1 base short and J 0 bases short, with 14 bases between. CDR1 and CDR2 from the germline V gene are SGHRS and YFSETQ. The chain's CDR3 is CASSLYFGGPSYNEQFF. The CDR3 DNA sequence: TGCGCCAGCAGCTTGTACTTCGGGGGGCCCTCCTACAATGAGCAGTTCTTC.

This clonotype was seen ten or more times. Here the CDR3 DNA reads TGTGCCACCAGTGATTTACTCCAGGGGGCGAAGGGTTGGAGCTCCTATAATTCACCCCTCCACTTT. Protein sequence: CATSDLLQGAKGWSSYNSPLHF. V is TRBV24-1 and J is TRBJ1-6, with TRBD1 matching 8 bases. This CDR3 has 22 amino acids. Germline V gene sequence: CDR1 KGHDR, CDR2 SFDVKD. V shed 1 base, J shed 0 bases, and the junction held 16 bases outside the gene matches.

Ten or more counts support this clonotype. The chain has TRBV28 and TRBJ2-7; D not resolved. V lost 9 bases and J 5 bases, leaving 17 bases between the germline ends. This CDR3 comprises 13 residues. Germline assignment: CDR1 MDHEN and CDR2 SYDVKM. CDR3 DNA sequence: TGTGCCAGTGGCATAATGGGTTCCCACGAGCAGTACTTC. This codes for CASGIMGSHEQYF.

This clonotype was observed many times. CDR3 nucleotides: TGCAGCGTTTCAGGGGATAGCAATCAGCCCCAGCATTTT. As protein: CSVSGDSNQPQHF. The chain recombines TRBV29-1 with TRBJ1-5; D might be TRBD1 (6 bases). Germline CDR1 SQVTM, CDR2 ANQGSEA. V lost 5 bases and J 0 bases, leaving 8 bases between the germline ends. This CDR3 has 13 amino acids.

This clonotype was found many times. The chain is built from TRBV29-1 and TRBJ2-7; D remains ambiguous. Germline CDR1 reads SQVTM; CDR2 reads ANQGSEA. This CDR3 has 14 residues. V shed 0 bases and J shed 0 bases, with 9 bases lying between them. Here the CDR3 reads CSVEDRGRSYEQYF. CDR3 nucleotides: TGCAGCGTTGAAGATCGAGGCCGCTCCTACGAGCAGTACTTC.

V gene TRBV20-1 combines with J gene TRBJ1-1; 8 nucleotides line up with TRBD1. Germline values: CDR1 DFQATT, CDR2 SNEGSKA (reference sequence). With V trimmed by 5 bases and J by 11 bases, 10 bases remained unmatched. CDR3 length equals 12 residues. As DNA, the CDR3 is TGCAGTGCTGCAAAGGACAGGGTGGGTGCTTTCTTT. Translated, it gives CSAAKDRVGAFF.

This clonotype was counted ten times or more. CDR3 sequence (DNA): TGCAGCGTTGAGGGGCGGGGGTCCTACAATGAGCAGTTCTTC. Translating gives CSVEGRGSYNEQFF. The V gene is TRBV29-1, the J gene TRBJ2-1; 7 nucleotides agree with TRBD2. Trimming took 3 bases from V and 1 from J; bases not matched to a gene: 3. This CDR3 is built from 14 residues. In germline, CDR1 is SQVTM, CDR2 ANQGSEA.

This clonotype was seen repeatedly, ten times or more. The chain links TRBV2 to TRBJ2-7; weak D call: TRBD1 (6 bases). The CDR3 has 12 residues. Germline V gene data show CDR1 as SNHLY and CDR2 as FYNNEI. CDR3 sequence (DNA): TGTGCTAACAGGGTTACCTTGGACGAGCAGTACTTC. Amino acids: CANRVTLDEQYF. The full variable domain, in which reference TRBV2 and TRBJ2-7 provide the parts outside the CDR3, is EPEVTQTPSHQVTQMGQEVILRCVPISNHLYFYWYRQILGQKVEFLVSFYNNEISEKSEIFDDQFSVERPDGSNFTLKIRSTKLEDSAMYFCANRVTLDEQYFGPGTRLTVT.

The sample holds many counts of this clonotype. This rearrangement joins TRBV19 to TRBJ1-5, with D uncertain. This CDR3 comprises 17 residues. V was cut by 5 bases and J by 7 bases, with 24 bases left in between. Germline CDR1 and CDR2: LNHDA and SQIVND (reference sequence). As DNA, the CDR3 is TGTGCCAGTAGTCCGGGAGGATTTACGAAGGCAAACCAGCCCCAGCATTTT. Protein: CASSPGGFTKANQPQHF.

This clonotype was seen repeatedly, ten times or more. The chain carries TRBV10-3 and TRBJ2-1; D is unresolved. Germline values: CDR1 ENHRY, CDR2 SYGVKD. The CDR3 covers 15 residues. V gave up 0 bases and J gave up 0 bases, with 6 bases separating them. The CDR3 bases are TGTGCCATCAGTGAGTCGATTAGCTCCTACAATGAGCAGTTCTTC. Protein: CAISESISSYNEQFF.

This clonotype was counted many times. This sequence joins TRBV18 and TRBJ1-1; D call uncertain. Germline assignment: CDR1 KGHSH and CDR2 LQKENI. The CDR3 runs 12 residues. V shed 2 bases and J shed 0 bases, with 1 base lying between them. CDR3 protein: CASSPMNTEAFF. In nucleotides, the CDR3 is TGTGCCAGCTCACCAATGAACACTGAAGCTTTCTTT. Drawing the rest from reference TRBV18 and TRBJ1-1, the complete variable domain is NAGVMQNPRHLVRRRGQEARLRCSPMKGHSHVYWYRQLPEEGLKFMVYLQKENIIDESGMPKERFSAEFPKEGPSILRIQQVVRGDSAAYFCASSPMNTEAFFGQGTRLTVV.